A selection of T cell receptor beta chains follows, all from one sample in a study of early T cells in non-severe SARS-CoV-2 infection. Via MiXCR, TCRdb re-called the 5' RACE reads, giving one row per CDR3 protein. This table holds some 59,000 distinct CDR3 sequences, approximately 9.7% found once. Sequencing input: whole blood. The receptors shown here come from an adult who was a healthcare worker with PCR-confirmed SARS-CoV-2 infection or an uninfected control (not recorded which). Both conserved end residues are part of each CDR3. Fields, in order: clone size, D gene, CDR3 length, V gene, J gene, CDR3 DNA, CDR3 protein. The D gene is left open where the match is weak. Clone size is stated in some rows and not others, as once, few, many or a class when expanded.

>few|NA|14|TRBV20-1|TRBJ1-2
TGCAGTGCTAGAGGAAGGAACAGTAACTATGGCTACACCTTC
CSARGRNSNYGYTF
>few|NA|13|TRBV6-4|TRBJ1-1
TGTGCCAGCAGTGAAGGACCTTACACTGAAGCTTTCTTT
CASSEGPYTEAFF
>many|NA|16|TRBV7-2|TRBJ2-5
TGTGCCAGCAGCCCCGGATGGAGTGGGGGTAAAGAGACCCAGTACTTC
CASSPGWSGGKETQYF
>NA|TRBD2|17|TRBV11-3|TRBJ2-1
TGTGCCAGCAGCTTAGGGATTGCGGGGGGGCCGTTAAATGAGCAGTTCTTC
CASSLGIAGGPLNEQFF
>few|NA|14|TRBV12-5|TRBJ1-5
TGTGCTAGTGTTGGGGAGGCTTTAAATCAGCCCCAGCATTTT
CASVGEALNQPQHF
>few|TRBD1|15|TRBV18|TRBJ1-1
TGTGCCAGCTCACCGGGACAGGGGGTCCGGACTGAAGCTTTCTTT
CASSPGQGVRTEAFF
>few|NA|12|TRBV29-1|TRBJ2-7
TGCAGCGTTGAAACTTACTCCTACGAGCAGTACTTC
CSVETYSYEQYF
>few|NA|11|TRBV30|TRBJ1-1
TGTGCCTGTTCGATGAACACTGAAGCTTTCTTT
CACSMNTEAFF
>NA|NA|13|TRBV5-1|TRBJ2-1
TGCGCCAGCAGCCCGGACGGGTACAATGAGCAGATCTTC
CASSPDGYNEQIF
>medium-sized|NA|15|TRBV19|TRBJ2-2
TGTGCCGCGAGCCCCCTTGGACCCTACACCGGGGAGCTGTTTTTT
CAASPLGPYTGELFF
>many|NA|14|TRBV12-3/TRBV12-4|TRBJ1-3
TGTGCCAGCAGTTTAAGAGTGTTGGGAAACACCATATATTTT
CASSLRVLGNTIYF
>NA|NA|14|TRBV6-5|TRBJ1-1
TGTGCCAGCAGTTACGGGCCGGTGAACACTGAAGCTTTCTTT
CASSYGPVNTEAFF
>few|NA|15|TRBV20-1|TRBJ2-3
TGCAGTGCTAACCTCGGCGGTGGATTCCAAAATACGCAGTATTTT
CSANLGGGFQNTQYF
>few|TRBD1|13|TRBV12-3/TRBV12-4|TRBJ1-6
TGTGCCAGCAGTTTAAGAGGGGGCTCACCCCTCCACTTT
CASSLRGGSPLHF
>NA|NA|15|TRBV4-1|TRBJ1-1
TGCGCCAGCAGCCCTGGGAACTTTCTGAACACTGAAGCTTTCTTT
CASSPGNFLNTEAFF
>many|NA|14|TRBV12-3/TRBV12-4|TRBJ2-5
TGTGCCAGCAGTTTAGCGCAGAGGCTCGAGACCCAGTACTTC
CASSLAQRLETQYF
>many|NA|14|TRBV7-3|TRBJ1-6
TGTGCCAGCAGCTTAACAGGATCAGGTTCACCCCTCCACTTT
CASSLTGSGSPLHF
>NA|TRBD1|15|TRBV6-1|TRBJ1-1
TGTGCCAGCAGGTCCGGGACAGGGGGCGCGACTGAAGCTTTCTTT
CASRSGTGGATEAFF
>few|NA|14|TRBV5-1|TRBJ2-7
TGCGCCAGCAGCTTGGGGGGCAAAACCTACGAGCAGTACTTC
CASSLGGKTYEQYF
>few|NA|13|TRBV2|TRBJ1-6
TGTGCCAGCAGGGCTGCGGGCGGGCCACCCCTCCACTTT
CASRAAGGPPLHF
>NA|NA|13|TRBV29-1|TRBJ2-6
TGCAGCGTTTCGTCCCCTGGGGCCAACGTCCTGACTTTC
CSVSSPGANVLTF
>few|NA|15|TRBV5-6|TRBJ2-7
TGTGCCAGCAGCGGGGGGACTCTCCGGTCCTACGAGCAGTACTTC
CASSGGTLRSYEQYF
>few|TRBD1|15|TRBV3-1|TRBJ1-1
TGTGCCAGCAGCCAAGCGACAGGGCTAACCACTGAAGCTTTCTTT
CASSQATGLTTEAFF
>NA|NA|14|TRBV29-1|TRBJ2-4
TGCAGCGTTGCCGTAACAGGAGCCAAAAACATTCAGTACTTC
CSVAVTGAKNIQYF
>many|NA|14|TRBV9|TRBJ2-2
TGTGCCAGCAGCGTAGCCTATCCTACCGGGGAGCTGTTTTTT
CASSVAYPTGELFF